Each of the 19 T cell receptor beta chains below was sequenced from the same sample in a study of cytotoxic CD8 clonotypes in ibrutinib-treated CLL. TCRdb's copy holds only in-frame clones and misses some; the assay was immunoSEQ multiplex PCR. The sample has approximately 330,000 clones, almost 80% seen once. The specimen comprised PBMCs, sampled before ibrutinib treatment. These receptors were obtained from a human donor with chronic lymphocytic leukemia.

There are a few counts of this clone. This chain joins TRBV7-2 and TRBJ1-5; 8 bases map to TRBD1. The CDR3 contains 13 residues. The trim removed 4 bases at V and 5 bases at J, leaving 1 base unmatched. The germline V gene has CDR1 SGHTA and CDR2 FQGNSA. Written as DNA, the CDR3 is TGTGCCAGCAGCTCACAGGGGGATCAGCCCCAGCATTTT. Translated, it gives CASSSQGDQPQHF.

A note on this clone: Other DNA sequences in this specimen translate into the identical CDR3. This chain connects TRBV30 to TRBJ2-3; D not resolved. This CDR3 has 12 residues. Germline V CDR1 and CDR2: GTSNPN, SVGIG (reference sequence). Trimming pared 0 bases from V and 4 bases from J, leaving 5 bases between. CDR3 DNA sequence: TGTGCCTGGAGTGTGTCCTCAGATACGCAGTATTTT. This codes for CAWSVSSDTQYF.

The table lists this clone with a few counts. The chain recombines TRBV7-9 with TRBJ1-1, with D possibly TRBD1 on 5 matching bases. The CDR3 runs to 14 residues. Germline-derived CDR1 and CDR2 are SEHNR and FQNEAQ (reference sequence). Trimming removed 2 bases from V and 1 base from J, with 8 bases in between. CDR3 residues: CASSLRGRNTEAFF. Here the CDR3 DNA reads TGTGCCAGCAGCTTACGGGGGAGGAACACTGAAGCTTTCTTT.

J is TRBJ2-1 and V is TRBV6-1; tentatively, D is TRBD1 or TRBD2 (5 bases each). The CDR3 sequence is 14 residues long. Germline-derived CDR1 and CDR2 are MNHNS and SASEGT. The V end lost 2 bases, the J end lost 8 bases, and 13 bases lay between the germline ends. This CDR3 reads CASSETGRGYEQFF. Written as DNA, the CDR3 is TGTGCCAGCAGTGAAACGGGCCGGGGCTATGAGCAGTTCTTC.

The V call is TRBV6-5, the J call TRBJ1-2; tentative D call: TRBD1 (6 bases). V dropped 10 bases and J dropped 4 bases, with 13 bases sitting between them. This CDR3 spans 12 amino acids. Germline assignment: CDR1 MNHEY and CDR2 SVGAGI. The CDR3 protein is CATVDSSYGYTF. The DNA for the CDR3 is TGTGCCACCGTGGACAGCTCCTATGGCTACACCTTC.

This clone was observed a few times. V usage is TRBV5-1 and J usage is TRBJ1-5; no reliable D call. Germline V gives CDR1 SGHRS, CDR2 YFSETQ. V lost 0 bases, J lost 0 bases, and 4 bases lay in between. This CDR3 region has 14 residues. This CDR3 is CASSLGPSNQPQHF. CDR3 nucleotides: TGCGCCAGCAGCTTGGGGCCTAGCAATCAGCCCCAGCATTTT.

Here the CDR3 DNA reads TGTGCCAGCAGCCACCTAACGGGGACAGGGGCTACTGAGCAGTTCTTC. Translated: CASSHLTGTGATEQFF. The chain uses TRBV5-6 and TRBJ2-1; 10 bases map to TRBD1. CDR3 size: 16 residues. Trimming took 4 bases from V and 9 from J; bases not matched to a gene: 13. CDR1 and CDR2 from the germline V gene are SGHDT and YYEEEE.

The chain employs TRBV9 and TRBJ2-1; 9 nucleotides line up with TRBD2. The CDR3 loop spans 16 amino acids. After removal of 0 bases from V and 5 bases from J, the junction contained 6 bases not matched to a gene. Looked up from germline, CDR1 is SGDLS and CDR2 is YYNGEE. In DNA, the CDR3 is TGTGCCAGCAGCGTAGGGGCTAGCGGGGTGGACAATGAGCAGTTCTTC. It is translated as CASSVGASGVDNEQFF.

The chain links TRBV7-2 to TRBJ2-7, with no clear D. V lost 1 base to trimming and J lost 7 bases, with 8 bases between them. The CDR3 is made up of 12 amino acids. Per the germline V gene, CDR1 is SGHTA and CDR2 is FQGNSA. This CDR3 is CASSLDFNEQYF. The CDR3 DNA sequence: TGTGCCAGCAGCTTAGATTTTAATGAGCAGTACTTC.

The J gene is TRBJ1-2, the V gene TRBV6-5; D is unresolved. Germline CDR1 reads MNHEY; CDR2 reads SVGAGI. V was cut by 0 bases and J by 0 bases, with 8 bases left in between. CDR3 length equals 15 residues. The CDR3, as DNA: TGTGCCAGCAGTTACTCGGGGAAGACTAACTATGGCTACACCTTC. It yields the protein CASSYSGKTNYGYTF.

This clone was seen only once. V gene TRBV4-1 combines with J gene TRBJ1-1; 9 bases align to TRBD1. CDR1 MGHRA and CDR2 YSYEKL come from the germline V gene. The CDR3 consists of 15 residues. Unmatched junction bases numbered 5, after V lost 3 bases and J lost 3 bases. CDR3 sequence reads: CASSHPDRGDTEAFF. In nucleotides, the CDR3 is TGCGCCAGCAGCCATCCGGACAGGGGAGACACTGAAGCTTTCTTT.

This chain joins TRBV29-1 and TRBJ2-5, with 7 nucleotides matching TRBD2. CDR1 is SQVTM and CDR2 is ANQGSEA in the germline V gene. This CDR3 contains 13 residues. J lost 5 bases, V lost 6 bases, and 9 bases had no gene match. The DNA of the CDR3 is TGCAGCGTCGATCCGGGACTACGGGAGACCCAGTACTTC. This codes for CSVDPGLRETQYF.

The chain has TRBV5-4 and TRBJ1-2; tentatively, D is TRBD1 (5 bases). Germline CDR1 is SGHNT and CDR2 is YYREEE (reference sequence). The CDR3 runs to 16 residues. V was clipped by 0 bases and J by 4 bases, with 16 bases between them. CDR3 amino acids: CASSLGVRADLYGYTF. CDR3 DNA: TGTGCCAGCAGCTTGGGGGTCAGGGCAGACCTCTATGGCTACACCTTC.

The V call is TRBV7-3, the J call TRBJ1-1; no clear D gene. The CDR3 totals 14 residues. The germline CDR1 and CDR2 sequences are SGHTA and FQGTGA. Trimming took 5 bases from V and 1 from J, leaving 11 bases between them. Here the CDR3 DNA reads TGTGCCAGCAGCCCATCGGGCTGGAACACTGAAGCTTTCTTT. Translated, it gives CASSPSGWNTEAFF.

The V gene is TRBV7-2, the J gene TRBJ2-1; 7 bases map to TRBD2. The germline V gene encodes CDR1 SGHTA and CDR2 FQGNSA. The J segment lost 0 bases and the V segment lost 1 base, leaving 0 bases of the junction unmatched. This CDR3 region has 15 residues. CDR3 protein: CASSLGGGSYNEQFF. As DNA, the CDR3 is TGTGCCAGCAGCTTAGGGGGGGGCTCCTACAATGAGCAGTTCTTC.

This chain connects TRBV5-4 to TRBJ1-3; 8 bases agree with TRBD1. In germline, CDR1 is SGHNT, CDR2 YYREEE (reference sequence). The J segment lost 4 bases and the V segment lost 3 bases, leaving 6 bases of the junction unmatched. The CDR3 is 15 residues long. The CDR3 region is CASSSRGQGGNTIYF. CDR3 bases: TGTGCCAGCAGCTCCCGCGGACAGGGAGGAAACACCATATATTTT. Looking up the rest from reference TRBV5-4 and TRBJ1-3 gives the full variable domain: ETGVTQSPTHLIKTRGQQVTLRCSSQSGHNTVSWYQQALGQGPQFIFQYYREEENGRGNFPPRFSGLQFPNYSSELNVNALELDDSALYLCASSSRGQGGNTIYFGEGSWLTVV.

This rearrangement joins TRBV18 to TRBJ1-1; tentative D call: TRBD1 (5 bases). Germline CDR1 is KGHSH and CDR2 is LQKENI. Between the trimmed V and J ends, which lost 6 bases and 4 bases, there was a span of 9 bases. The CDR3 is made up of 12 amino acids. CDR3 sequence reads: CASSQRGTEAFF. CDR3 bases: TGTGCCAGCTCTCAGAGGGGCACTGAAGCTTTCTTT.

The CDR3 nucleotides read TGCGCCAGCAGCTTGGGGACAGGAAAGCAGTACTTC. As protein: CASSLGTGKQYF. V usage is TRBV5-1 and J usage is TRBJ2-7; 7 bases map to TRBD1. V lost 0 bases, J lost 8 bases, and 2 bases stayed unmatched. CDR1 and CDR2 from the germline V gene are SGHRS and YFSETQ. The CDR3 is made up of 12 amino acids. Full variable domain (remainder filled in from reference TRBV5-1 and TRBJ2-7): KAGVTQTPRYLIKTRGQQVTLSCSPISGHRSVSWYQQTPGQGLQFLFEYFSETQRNKGNFPGRFSGRQFSNSRSEMNVSTLELGDSALYLCASSLGTGKQYFGPGTRLTVT.

The chain is built from TRBV5-8 and TRBJ1-1, with a possible D match to TRBD1 (5 bases). There are 14 residues in the CDR3. V was shortened by 2 bases and J by 11 bases, with 19 bases between the two germline ends. CDR1 SGHTS and CDR2 YDEGEE come from the germline V gene. The CDR3 sequence: CASSFVQGEGSAFF. The CDR3 region has the DNA TGTGCCAGCAGCTTTGTTCAGGGAGAGGGGTCGGCTTTCTTT.